The 2 T cell receptor beta chains presented below share a single source sample, sequenced in a study of blood T cell repertoires in COVID-19. Profiling relied on immunoSEQ multiplex PCR, and the TCRdb table lists in-frame clones only, not all of them. Of hundreds of thousands of clones in the sample, 90% to 95% are singletons; the top ten hold about 0.8%. Sequenced sample: peripheral blood. The source of these receptors is a man in his 60s with COVID-19, enrolled during active disease.

This clone is a singleton in its sample. The V and J genes are TRBV10-2 and TRBJ2-7; a possible D gene is TRBD2 (6 bases). V gave up 11 bases and J gave up 8 bases, with 22 bases separating them. Germline V CDR1 and CDR2: WSHSY, SAAADI. This CDR3 has 13 amino acids. CDR3 DNA: TGCGCCTCTACGTGGAGGGACTTGGGCCAGCAGTACTTC. This gives the protein CASTWRDLGQQYF.

This clone is a singleton in its sample. This rearrangement joins TRBV24-1 to TRBJ1-2; D is ambiguous. The CDR3 loop spans 12 amino acids. CDR1 and CDR2 from the germline V gene are KGHDR and SFDVKD. The ends were cut back, 5 bases at V and 5 bases at J, with 8 bases in the middle. CDR3 sequence (DNA): TGTGCCACCAGTGCACGGGGATATGGCTACACCTTC. It translates to CATSARGYGYTF.